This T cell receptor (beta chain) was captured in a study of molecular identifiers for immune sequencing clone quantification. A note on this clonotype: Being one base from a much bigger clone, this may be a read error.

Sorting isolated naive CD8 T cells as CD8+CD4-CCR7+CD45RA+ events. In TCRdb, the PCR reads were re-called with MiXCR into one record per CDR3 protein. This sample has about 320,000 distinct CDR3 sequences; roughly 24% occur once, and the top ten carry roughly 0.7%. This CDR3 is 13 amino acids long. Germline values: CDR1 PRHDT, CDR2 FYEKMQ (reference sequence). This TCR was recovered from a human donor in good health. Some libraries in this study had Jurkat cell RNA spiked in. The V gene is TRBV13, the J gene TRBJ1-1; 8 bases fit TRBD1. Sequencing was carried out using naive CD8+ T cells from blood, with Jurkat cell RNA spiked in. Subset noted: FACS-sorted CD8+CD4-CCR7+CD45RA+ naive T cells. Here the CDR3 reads CAGSHTGGTEAFF. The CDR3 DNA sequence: TGTGCCGGCAGCCATACAGGGGGCACTGAAGCTTTCTTT.